This entry is about one T cell receptor beta chain. This sample stems from a study of shared clonotypes between healthy human individuals. In the study's own analysis: For the immunoSEQ data, sequences were junction-only without quality scores, so filtering differed. Data came from immunoSEQ multiplex PCR; TCRdb stores just in-frame clones and leaves some out. V and J calls plus clone size are reproduced from that table; the DNA served to infer D and trimming. The table has some 2,000,000 clones, approximately 94% seen once. Only CD45RO-negative cells positively selected for CCR7 counted as naive CD8 cells, so terminally differentiated effector memory CD45RA+ cells were excluded. V dropped 3 bases and J dropped 2 bases, with 15 bases sitting between them. The germline V gene encodes CDR1 SEHNR and CDR2 FQNEAQ (reference sequence). This CDR3 region has 16 residues.

The specimen sequenced was naive CD8+ T cells sorted from blood. The chain employs TRBV7-9 and TRBJ2-3, with D tentatively TRBD2 (5 bases). The sequence derives from a man between 18 and 35 years old in good health. For the CDR3, the DNA is TGTGCCAGCAGCTTTCCTAAGCGGACCCCCACAGATACGCAGTATTTT. Its translation: CASSFPKRTPTDTQYF.